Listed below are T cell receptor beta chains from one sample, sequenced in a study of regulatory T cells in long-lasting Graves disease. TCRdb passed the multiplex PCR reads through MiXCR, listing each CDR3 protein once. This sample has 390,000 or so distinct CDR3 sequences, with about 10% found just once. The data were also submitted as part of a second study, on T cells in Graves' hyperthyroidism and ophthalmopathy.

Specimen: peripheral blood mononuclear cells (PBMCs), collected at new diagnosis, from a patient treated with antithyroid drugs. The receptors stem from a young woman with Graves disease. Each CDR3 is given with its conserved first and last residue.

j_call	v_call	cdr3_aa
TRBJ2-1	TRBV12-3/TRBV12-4	CASSFRVHNEQFF
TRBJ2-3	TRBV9	CASSVGVAVTDTQYF
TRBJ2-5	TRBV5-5	CASSSQEPFRLDLPETQYF
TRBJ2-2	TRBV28	CAGSIGGSTGELFF
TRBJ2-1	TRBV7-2	CASRIEPSGRGRNEQFF
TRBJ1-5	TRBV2	CASSEIDQAQPQHF
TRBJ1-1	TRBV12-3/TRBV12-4	CASRQGRRGLGRTEAFF
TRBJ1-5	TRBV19	CASSKGDSNSNQPQHF
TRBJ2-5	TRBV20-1	CSASAGQETQYF
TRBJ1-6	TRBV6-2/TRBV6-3	CASSTGTDVGPLHF
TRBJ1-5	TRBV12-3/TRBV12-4	CASSLQGQISNQPQHF
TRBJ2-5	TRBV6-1	CASSGQRGETQYF
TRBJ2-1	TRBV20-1	CSAGRAGTSGAGEQFF
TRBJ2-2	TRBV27	CASSLAANTGELFF
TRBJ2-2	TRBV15	CATSRVTNTGELFF
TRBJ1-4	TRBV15	CATSRDLRTSGHGEKLFF
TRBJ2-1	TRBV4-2	CASSPSGVNEQFF
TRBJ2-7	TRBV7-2	CASSLAGEKQYF
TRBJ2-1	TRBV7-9	CASSLILGAGRDEQFF
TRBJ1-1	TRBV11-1	CAQGDRGTEAFF
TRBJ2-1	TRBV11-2	CASSLTADRNEQFF
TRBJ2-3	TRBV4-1	CASSQAVGGTDTQYF
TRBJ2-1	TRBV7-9	CASSLWGRVGPGGNYNEQFF
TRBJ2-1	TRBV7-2	CASSSRDSEQFF
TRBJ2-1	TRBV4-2	CASSQDNSYNEQFF
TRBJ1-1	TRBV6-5	CASSYWPGRTEAFF
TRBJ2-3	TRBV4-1	CASRPSILAEYDTQYF
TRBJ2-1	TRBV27	CASSSRLAAPSNEQFF
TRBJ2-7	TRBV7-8	CASSLNVAGSMAYEQYF
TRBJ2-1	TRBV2	CAIYDASGSNEQFF
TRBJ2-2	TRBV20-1	CSAPRTSGEILNTGELFF
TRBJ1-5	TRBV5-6	CASSLGSREIDQPQHF
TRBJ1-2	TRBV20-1	CSARPNGQRGYGYTF
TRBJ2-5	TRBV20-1	CSARKQVLETQYF
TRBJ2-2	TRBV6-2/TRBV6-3	CASRRTGMVGELFF
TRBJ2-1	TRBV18	CASSPTMGQGGHNEQFF
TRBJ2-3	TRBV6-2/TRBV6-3	CASSYGGEGADTQYF
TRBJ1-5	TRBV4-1	CASSQLQGSNQPQHF
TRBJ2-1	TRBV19	CASSIGLALSHEQFF
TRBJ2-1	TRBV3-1	CASSSRGVNEQFF
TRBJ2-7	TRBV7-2	CASSLGRNEQYF
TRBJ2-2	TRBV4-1	CASSHWIGGELFF
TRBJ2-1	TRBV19	CASSIARSSYNEQFF
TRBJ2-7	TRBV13	CASRNIGSSYEQYF
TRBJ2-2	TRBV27	CASSLWGQGAGGRASELFF
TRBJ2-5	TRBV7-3	CASSPQGLGTQYF
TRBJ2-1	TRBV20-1	CSATRRPGLDYNEQFF
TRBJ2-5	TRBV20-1	CSASGPGHGETQYF
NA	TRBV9	CASTSGSGGNEQFF
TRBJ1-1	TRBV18	CASSPEGTLINTEAFF
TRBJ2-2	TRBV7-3	CASSPGTGGVTGELFF
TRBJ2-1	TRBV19	CASNEQGDEQFF
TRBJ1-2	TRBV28	CASSLPGFNYGYTF
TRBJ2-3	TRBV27	CASSPRRGAYYGTDTQYF